The text below deals with one T cell receptor (beta chain). The antigen is undetermined. Amplification of TCR alpha and beta CDR3 regions from RNA used iRepertoire nested multiplex PCR. Input was roughly 85-450 ng of tissue mRNA or PBMC total RNA. One entry per CDR3 protein, called by TCRdb with MiXCR from the multiplex PCR reads. The sample lists roughly 100,000 distinct CDR3 sequences; around 28% were seen once. This record belongs to a study of glioma-infiltrating T cells. The germline V gene has CDR1 LNHDA and CDR2 SQIVND (reference sequence). This CDR3 is built from 13 residues. V was cut by 4 bases and J by 6 bases, with 12 bases left in between. Overall study findings and caveats: Non-neoplastic patients had below-expected tissue-blood divergence, while all gliomas exceeded expectation. Only very few CDR3 sequences appeared in both tissue and blood.

This rearrangement joins TRBV19 to TRBJ1-1; the D is unclear. Sequences were obtained from glioma tissue, nonneoplastic brain tissue, or PBMCs (not recorded which). The clonotype was recovered from a human donor with low-grade glioma or glioblastoma, undergoing nonglioma brain surgery, or in good health (not recorded which). The CDR3 reads CASSKMAGSEAFF. DNA for the CDR3: TGTGCCAGTAGTAAAATGGCCGGGTCTGAAGCTTTCTTT.